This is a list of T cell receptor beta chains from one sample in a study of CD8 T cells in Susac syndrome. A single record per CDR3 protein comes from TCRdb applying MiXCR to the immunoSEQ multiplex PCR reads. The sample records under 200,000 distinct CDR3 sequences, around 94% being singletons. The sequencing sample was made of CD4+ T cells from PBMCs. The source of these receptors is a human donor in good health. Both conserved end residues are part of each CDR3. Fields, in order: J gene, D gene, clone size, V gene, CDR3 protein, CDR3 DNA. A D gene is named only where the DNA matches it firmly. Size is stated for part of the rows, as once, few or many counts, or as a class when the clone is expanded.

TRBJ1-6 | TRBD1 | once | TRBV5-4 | CASRGGTGHNSPLHF | TGTGCCAGCAGAGGTGGGACAGGCCATAATTCACCCCTCCACTTT
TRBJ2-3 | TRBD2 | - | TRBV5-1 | CASSLTSGGLTDTQYF | TGCGCCAGCAGCTTAACTAGCGGGGGACTCACAGATACGCAGTATTTT
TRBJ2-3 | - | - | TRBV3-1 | CASSQVRTSTDTQYF | TGTGCCAGCAGCCAAGTGAGAACTAGCACAGATACGCAGTATTTT
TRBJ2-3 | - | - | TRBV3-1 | CASSQPGADTQYF | TGTGCCAGCAGCCAACCAGGGGCAGATACGCAGTATTTT
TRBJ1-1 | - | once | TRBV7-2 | CASSLAINTEAFF | TGTGCCAGCAGCTTAGCGATTAACACTGAAGCTTTCTTT
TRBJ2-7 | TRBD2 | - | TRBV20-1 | CSARTSGGALGEQYF | TGCAGTGCGCGGACTAGCGGGGGGGCCCTAGGCGAGCAGTACTTC
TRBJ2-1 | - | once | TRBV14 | CASSTRPGAPFF | TGTGCCAGCAGCACCCGCCCGGGGGCGCCGTTCTTC
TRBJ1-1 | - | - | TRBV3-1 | CASSRPGNTEAFF | TGTGCCAGCAGCCGTCCCGGAAACACTGAAGCTTTCTTT
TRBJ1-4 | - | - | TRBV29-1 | CSVGSATNEKLFF | TGCAGCGTTGGTTCAGCAACTAATGAAAAACTGTTTTTT
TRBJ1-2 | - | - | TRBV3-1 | CASSPGAGYTF | TGTGCCAGCAGCCCGGGAGCTGGCTACACCTTC
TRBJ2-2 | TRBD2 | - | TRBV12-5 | CAISPGGIGELFF | TGTGCAATATCGCCCGGGGGGATCGGGGAGCTGTTTTTT
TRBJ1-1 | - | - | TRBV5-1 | CASSPRGQRDTEAFF | TGCGCCAGCAGCCCCCGGGGGCAGAGGGACACTGAAGCTTTCTTT
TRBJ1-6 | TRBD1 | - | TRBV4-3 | CASSHGRQGNSPLHF | TGCGCCAGCAGCCATGGCCGACAGGGTAATTCACCCCTCCACTTT
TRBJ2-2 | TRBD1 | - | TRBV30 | CACHRGDTGELFF | TGTGCCTGCCACAGGGGGGACACCGGGGAGCTGTTTTTT
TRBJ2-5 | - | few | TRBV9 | CASSVMGAPETQYF | TGTGCTAGCAGCGTAATGGGGGCCCCAGAGACCCAGTACTTC
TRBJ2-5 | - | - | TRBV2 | CASSEVVGADPETQYF | TGTGCCAGCAGTGAAGTTGTAGGAGCAGACCCCGAGACCCAGTACTTC
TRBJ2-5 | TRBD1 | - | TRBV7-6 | CASSKGQPQETQYF | TGTGCCAGCAGCAAGGGACAGCCTCAAGAGACCCAGTACTTC
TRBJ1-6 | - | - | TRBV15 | CATSPVGEPGSPLHF | TGTGCCACCTCGCCGGTGGGGGAACCTGGTTCACCCCTCCACTTT
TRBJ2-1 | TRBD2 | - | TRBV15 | CATYLAGGNNEQFF | TGTGCCACCTACCTAGCGGGGGGGAACAATGAGCAGTTCTTC
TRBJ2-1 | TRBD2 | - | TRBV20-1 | CSARLRGEQFF | TGCAGTGCTAGGTTGCGGGGGGAGCAGTTCTTC
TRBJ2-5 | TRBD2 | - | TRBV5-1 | CASSFGASGGETQYF | TGCGCCAGCAGCTTCGGGGCCTCGGGAGGGGAGACCCAGTACTTC
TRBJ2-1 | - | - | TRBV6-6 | CASSPGYNEQFF | TGTGCCAGCAGTCCGGGCTACAATGAGCAGTTCTTC
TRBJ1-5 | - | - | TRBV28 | CASSLPTEGGNQPQHF | TGTGCCAGCAGTCTACCTACTGAGGGCGGCAATCAGCCCCAGCATTTT
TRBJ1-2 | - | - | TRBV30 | CAWDGYTF | TGTGCCTGGGATGGCTACACCTTC
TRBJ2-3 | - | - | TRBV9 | CASSVGPSTDTQYF | TGTGCCAGCAGCGTAGGGCCAAGCACAGATACGCAGTATTTT
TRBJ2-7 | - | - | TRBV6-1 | CASSPRGAYEQYF | TGTGCCAGCAGTCCCCGGGGAGCCTACGAGCAGTACTTC
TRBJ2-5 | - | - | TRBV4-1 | CASSQNRDGGQETQYF | TGCGCCAGCAGCCAAAACAGGGACGGAGGACAAGAGACCCAGTACTTC
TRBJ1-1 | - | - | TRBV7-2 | CASSLFRVGENTEAFF | TGTGCCAGCAGCTTATTCAGGGTGGGCGAGAACACTGAAGCTTTCTTT
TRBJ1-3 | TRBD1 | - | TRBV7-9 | CASSSTGRELSGNTIYF | TGTGCCAGCAGCTCGACAGGGAGGGAGCTCTCTGGAAACACCATATATTTT
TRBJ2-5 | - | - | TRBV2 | CASSESGETQYF | TGTGCCAGCAGTGAATCTGGGGAGACCCAGTACTTC
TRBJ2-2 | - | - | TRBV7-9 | CASSFVMNTGELFF | TGTGCCAGCAGCTTTGTAATGAACACCGGGGAGCTGTTTTTT
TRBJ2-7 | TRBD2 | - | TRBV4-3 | CASSQVRASGEQYF | TGCGCCAGCAGCCAAGTTCGTGCTAGCGGAGAGCAGTACTTC
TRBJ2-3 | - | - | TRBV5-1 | CASTRLGRVGTDTQYF | TGCGCCAGCACCCGCCTCGGGCGGGTGGGCACAGATACGCAGTATTTT
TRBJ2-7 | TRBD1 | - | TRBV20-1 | CSAAGDRDTTKQYF | TGCAGTGCGGCCGGTGACAGGGACACCACGAAACAGTACTTC
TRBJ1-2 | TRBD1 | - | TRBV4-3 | CASSQGDRGGYTF | TGCGCCAGCAGCCAAGGGGACAGGGGTGGCTACACCTTC
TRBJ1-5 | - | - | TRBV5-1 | CASSWDGNQPQHF | TGCGCCAGCAGTTGGGACGGCAATCAGCCCCAGCATTTT
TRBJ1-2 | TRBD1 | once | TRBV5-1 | CASSSSPGQGGYTF | TGCGCCAGCAGCTCATCTCCGGGACAGGGGGGCTACACCTTC
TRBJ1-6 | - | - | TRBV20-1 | CSAVQVVNSPLHF | TGCAGTGCTGTACAGGTCGTTAATTCACCCCTCCACTTT
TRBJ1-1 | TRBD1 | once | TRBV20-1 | CSVMGQLNTEAFF | TGCAGTGTGATGGGACAGTTGAACACTGAAGCTTTCTTT
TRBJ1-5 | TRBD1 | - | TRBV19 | CASRRTGGGDQPQHF | TGTGCCAGTAGGAGGACAGGAGGGGGGGATCAGCCCCAGCATTTT
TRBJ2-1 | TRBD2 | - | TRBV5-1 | CASSGRTSALSYNEQFF | TGCGCCAGCAGCGGCCGGACTAGCGCCCTCTCCTACAATGAGCAGTTCTTC
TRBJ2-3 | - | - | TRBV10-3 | CAIRDIDTQYF | TGTGCCATCAGGGACATAGATACGCAGTATTTT
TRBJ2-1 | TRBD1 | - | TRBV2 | CASRTQGVNEQFF | TGTGCCAGCAGAACCCAGGGGGTAAATGAGCAGTTCTTC
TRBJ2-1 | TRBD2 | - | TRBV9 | CASSVAGLAGPKQFF | TGTGCCAGCAGCGTAGCAGGACTAGCGGGACCTAAGCAGTTCTTC
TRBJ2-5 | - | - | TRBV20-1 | CSSGDGEETQYF | TGCAGTTCGGGGGACGGAGAAGAGACCCAGTACTTC
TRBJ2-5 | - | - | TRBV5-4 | CASSSDTQETQYF | TGTGCCAGCAGCTCGGACACCCAAGAGACCCAGTACTTC
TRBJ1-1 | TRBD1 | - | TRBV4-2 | CASSREDRTVTEAFF | TGTGCCAGCAGCCGAGAGGACAGGACGGTCACTGAAGCTTTCTTT
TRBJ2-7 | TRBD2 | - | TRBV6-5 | CASSYSMGLASYEQYF | TGTGCCAGCAGTTACTCGATGGGACTAGCGTCCTACGAGCAGTACTTC
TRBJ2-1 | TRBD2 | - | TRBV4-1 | CASSATSGGTYNEQFF | TGCGCCAGCAGCGCTACTAGCGGGGGAACCTACAATGAGCAGTTCTTC
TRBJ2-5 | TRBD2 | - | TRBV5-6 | CASSGAPGGTQYF | TGTGCCAGCAGCGGGGCCCCGGGAGGAACCCAGTACTTC
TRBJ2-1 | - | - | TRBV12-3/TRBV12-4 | CASSLGLVIDNEQFF | TGTGCCAGCAGTTTAGGACTGGTAATAGACAATGAGCAGTTCTTC
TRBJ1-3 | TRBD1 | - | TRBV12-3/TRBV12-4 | CASSLRDRDGNTIYF | TGTGCCAGCAGTCTCCGGGACAGGGATGGAAACACCATATATTTT
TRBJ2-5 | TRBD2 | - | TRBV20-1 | CSARASGGAPETQYF | TGCAGTGCTAGGGCTAGCGGGGGGGCCCCAGAGACCCAGTACTTC
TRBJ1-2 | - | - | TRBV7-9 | CASSPGLMTYGYTF | TGTGCCAGCAGCCCGGGACTTATGACCTATGGCTACACCTTC
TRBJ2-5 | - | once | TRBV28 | CASSFSGVGETQYF | TGTGCCAGCAGTTTCTCCGGTGTAGGGGAGACCCAGTACTTC